This TCR beta chain was documented in a study of preoperative IRX-2 immunotherapy in early breast cancer. Germline CDR1 is SGHRS and CDR2 is YFSETQ. V gave up 4 bases and J gave up 3 bases; unmatched junction bases: 6. The CDR3 is made up of 14 amino acids. Stated treatment: preoperative locoregional IRX-2 cytokine immunotherapy. Patients received preoperative, locoregional IRX-2 cytokine immunotherapy in a phase Ib study. Sequencing was performed with immunoSEQ multiplex PCR; in TCRdb, only in-frame clones are kept and a portion is missing. The data hold around 88,000 clones, with 70% to 90% observed a single time.

The origin of this receptor is a human donor with breast cancer. The sample in question was tumor tissue, obtained after IRX-2 immunotherapy. The V call is TRBV5-1, the J call TRBJ1-1, with 7 bases aligning to TRBD1. Here the CDR3 reads CASSIRQGDTEAFF. CDR3 DNA: TGCGCCAGCAGCATCCGACAGGGAGACACTGAAGCTTTCTTT.